This T cell receptor (beta chain) was observed in a study of cytomegalovirus exposure and HLA in healthy donors. Overall study context: Early on, a data release was issued that held approximately 78 million unique TCRs from HLA-typed donors.

Primers for the PCR totalled 60 Vbeta and 13 Jbeta. The protocol was immunoSEQ multiplex PCR, while the TCRdb copy is restricted to in-frame clones and leaves out a portion. The top ten hold roughly 1.4% of the sample, which has 150,000 to 200,000 clones, roughly 80% seen once. The germline V gene has CDR1 SGHAT and CDR2 FQNNGV. The CDR3 has 18 residues. Trimming cost V 5 bases and J 5 bases, with 27 bases left between them. This clone has only a few counts. V and J are TRBV11-2 and TRBJ2-5; D may be TRBD2 (7 bases). Sample: PBMCs. The sequence was collected from a woman in her thirties in good health and CMV-seronegative. In nucleotides, the CDR3 is TGTGCCAGCAGCGCGAAAGGGGGAGGGTGGGGGCTGGGGGAGACCCAGTACTTC. As protein: CASSAKGGGWGLGETQYF.